Shown below are 21 T cell receptor beta chains from a single sample sequenced in a study of CD8 T cells in ankylosing spondylitis. Study-level results: Fewer than ten highly homologous variants made up a TCR beta motif that seemed to typify ankylosing spondylitis blood.

TCRdb re-derived calls from the 5' RACE reads in MiXCR, one entry per CDR3 protein. The sample lists hundreds of thousands of distinct CDR3 sequences, roughly 27% occurring once. No antigen is known for these receptors. The sequencing sample was made of blood, either unsorted or a sorted T cell fraction (not recorded which). The receptor set was obtained from a male donor with ankylosing spondylitis.

This clonotype showed up just a few times. CDR3 bases: TGTGCCAGCAGCTTCTGGGGGGGGTTTGAGCAGTTCTTC. Its protein is CASSFWGGFEQFF. This chain uses TRBV7-2 with TRBJ2-1; 7 bases line up with TRBD2. CDR1 is SGHTA and CDR2 is FQGNSA in the germline V gene. V lost 3 bases and J lost 9; bases outside the gene matches: 5. This CDR3 contains 13 residues.

The chain uses TRBV29-1 and TRBJ1-1; tentative D call: TRBD1 (5 bases). CDR3 length: 13 amino acids. The V and J ends lost 4 bases and 3 bases respectively, with 12 bases between them. Germline values: CDR1 SQVTM, CDR2 ANQGSEA. The CDR3 loop is CSVVTGSYTEAFF. DNA of the CDR3: TGCAGCGTTGTCACAGGCTCTTACACTGAAGCTTTCTTT.

The chain carries TRBV4-1 and TRBJ2-1; D perhaps matches TRBD2 (6 bases). Germline V CDR1 and CDR2: MGHRA, YSYEKL. V was shortened by 3 bases and J by 7 bases, with 16 bases between the two germline ends. This CDR3 has 15 residues. CDR3 residues: CASSHQLGGLNEQFF. The CDR3 region has the DNA TGCGCCAGCAGCCATCAATTGGGAGGTTTGAATGAGCAGTTCTTC.

This clonotype was observed a handful of times. The rearrangement joins TRBV7-7 to TRBJ2-5; D gene ambiguous. Trimming took 1 base from V and 1 from J, leaving 4 bases between them. Germline CDR1 reads SSHAT; CDR2 reads FNYEAQ (reference sequence). This CDR3 has 13 amino acids. The CDR3 protein is CASSLDFQETQYF. The CDR3 nucleotides read TGTGCCAGCAGCTTAGATTTCCAAGAGACCCAGTACTTC.

This clonotype was found a few times. This chain's CDR3 is CATSRGLGQPQHF. The CDR3 bases are TGTGCCACCAGCAGAGGTCTGGGTCAGCCCCAGCATTTT. This chain links TRBV15 with TRBJ1-5; D call uncertain. CDR3 length: 13 amino acids. Trimming stripped 1 base from V and 6 bases from J, with 7 bases between. The V gene's germline CDR1 is LNHNV and CDR2 YYDKDF (reference sequence).

This clonotype occurred a few times. The chain uses TRBV12-3 or TRBV12-4 and TRBJ2-5; possibly TRBD1 for D (5 bases). This CDR3 region has 13 residues. V was pared by 3 bases and J by 5 bases, with 10 bases between. This CDR3 is CASSFREPETQYF. CDR3 coding DNA: TGTGCCAGCAGTTTCAGGGAACCGGAGACCCAGTACTTC.

This clonotype was counted a few times. This chain joins TRBV28 and TRBJ1-1, with D perhaps matching TRBD1 (5 bases). Between the trimmed V and J ends, which lost 6 bases and 0 bases, there was a span of 11 bases. There are 14 residues in the CDR3. The germline V gene has CDR1 MDHEN and CDR2 SYDVKM. This chain's CDR3 is CASSPRQMNTEAFF. In nucleotides, the CDR3 is TGTGCCAGCAGCCCCAGACAGATGAACACTGAAGCTTTCTTT.

The rearrangement joins TRBV10-3 to TRBJ2-7; D unresolved. The CDR3 spans 12 residues. Per germline, CDR1 ENHRY and CDR2 SYGVKD. V lost 0 bases, J lost 4 bases, and 4 bases lay in between. The CDR3 is CAISESSYEQYF. CDR3 DNA: TGTGCCATCAGTGAGTCGAGTTACGAGCAGTACTTC.

V usage is TRBV19 and J usage is TRBJ1-1, with D perhaps matching TRBD1 (6 bases). V dropped 3 bases and J dropped 5 bases, with 13 bases sitting between them. The CDR3 length is 14 residues. Per germline, CDR1 LNHDA and CDR2 SQIVND (reference sequence). In DNA form, the CDR3 reads TGTGCCAGTAGTATTCTGCGGGGGGCGACTGAAGCTTTCTTT. This encodes CASSILRGATEAFF.

This clonotype appeared a few times. This CDR3 is CAISEIDEQYF. CDR3 coding DNA: TGTGCCATCAGTGAGATCGACGAGCAGTACTTC. V is TRBV10-3 and J is TRBJ2-7; D not resolved. V dropped 2 bases and J dropped 5 bases, with 4 bases sitting between them. Germline CDR1 and CDR2: ENHRY and SYGVKD. The CDR3 covers 11 residues.

V is TRBV20-1 and J is TRBJ2-2; 8 positions agree with TRBD2. From germline, CDR1 is DFQATT and CDR2 SNEGSKA (reference sequence). The CDR3 covers 15 residues. V lost 5 bases to trimming and J lost 6 bases; unmatched junction nucleotides: 11. CDR3 DNA: TGCAGTGCTCCCCGGAGTAGCGGGATACCCGGGGAGCTGTTTTTT. Residues: CSAPRSSGIPGELFF.

This clonotype was observed once. The chain recombines TRBV3-1 with TRBJ2-1; 10 bases match TRBD2. The CDR3 runs to 17 residues. Germline V gene sequence: CDR1 LGHDT, CDR2 YNNKEL (reference sequence). With V trimmed by 0 bases and J by 6 bases, 8 bases remained unmatched. CDR3 protein: CASSQDIVLAGPNEQFF. The CDR3 bases are TGTGCCAGCAGCCAAGACATAGTACTAGCGGGGCCCAATGAGCAGTTCTTC.

The table lists this clonotype with a few counts. This chain links TRBV3-1 with TRBJ2-5; a possible D gene is TRBD2 (5 bases). Trimming took off 4 bases at V and 2 bases at J, with 14 bases between the two ends. Germline CDR1 and CDR2: LGHDT and YNNKEL (reference sequence). This CDR3 is built from 15 residues. CDR3 coding DNA: TGTGCCAGCAGCCCCGGGAACACTCAACAAGAGACCCAGTACTTC. Its protein is CASSPGNTQQETQYF.

The chain employs TRBV20-1 and TRBJ1-1, with D uncertain. The CDR3 has 13 amino acids. Germline CDR1 DFQATT, CDR2 SNEGSKA (reference sequence). Trimming cost V 3 bases and J 1 base, with 9 bases left between them. CDR3 sequence (DNA): TGCAGTGCTAGGACCACAGAGAACACTGAAGCTTTCTTT. This encodes CSARTTENTEAFF.

V gene TRBV5-1 combines with J gene TRBJ2-1; 12 bases align to TRBD1. This CDR3 contains 17 residues. V shed 0 bases and J 6 bases; nucleotides not matched to a gene: 7. The germline CDR1 and CDR2 sequences are SGHRS and YFSETQ. The CDR3 DNA sequence: TGCGCCAGCAGCTTGGAGGCCCGGGACAGGGGGCTCAATGAGCAGTTCTTC. It yields the protein CASSLEARDRGLNEQFF.

V usage is TRBV5-1 and J usage is TRBJ2-3; 10 positions match TRBD2. The V gene's germline CDR1 is SGHRS and CDR2 YFSETQ. This CDR3 comprises 16 residues. The V gene end was trimmed by 0 bases and the J gene end by 3 bases; junction bases not matched to a gene: 4. The CDR3 region is CASSLERAGGTDTQYF. The DNA of the CDR3 is TGCGCCAGCAGCTTGGAGAGAGCGGGAGGGACAGATACGCAGTATTTT.

The V and J genes are TRBV20-1 and TRBJ2-3; 7 bases match TRBD2. The CDR3 is 13 amino acids. The germline V gene has CDR1 DFQATT and CDR2 SNEGSKA (reference sequence). V trimming: 6 bases; J trimming: 0 bases; junction bases outside the gene matches: 3. DNA for the CDR3: TGCAGTGCGAGACTAGCAAGCACAGATACGCAGTATTTT. Amino acids: CSARLASTDTQYF.

The genes are TRBV10-3 and TRBJ2-3, with D possibly being TRBD2 (7 bases). The CDR3 runs to 15 residues. Trimming removed 8 bases from V and 1 base from J, with 16 bases in between. Germline CDR1 is ENHRY and CDR2 is SYGVKD. CDR3 coding DNA: TGTGCCATCGGGGGGGCGGGATATGGCACAGATACGCAGTATTTT. Translation: CAIGGAGYGTDTQYF.

This clonotype appeared a few times. The genes are TRBV29-1 and TRBJ2-1, with 10 bases lining up with TRBD1. Unmatched junction bases numbered 1, after V lost 6 bases and J lost 5 bases. This CDR3 is 12 amino acids long. Germline lookup yields CDR1 SQVTM and CDR2 ANQGSEA. The CDR3 spells CSVGTGDNEQFF. CDR3 nucleotide sequence: TGCAGCGTCGGGACAGGGGACAATGAGCAGTTCTTC.

The CDR3, as DNA: TGCGCCAGCAGCTTCGCCAGTACCCGGGAGACCCAGTACTTC. Protein sequence: CASSFASTRETQYF. J is TRBJ2-5 and V is TRBV5-1; D is unresolved. Germline CDR1 is SGHRS and CDR2 is YFSETQ. The ends were cut back, 2 bases at V and 5 bases at J, with 13 bases in the middle. This CDR3 contains 14 residues. Full variable domain (missing parts from reference TRBV5-1 and TRBJ2-5): KAGVTQTPRYLIKTRGQQVTLSCSPISGHRSVSWYQQTPGQGLQFLFEYFSETQRNKGNFPGRFSGRQFSNSRSEMNVSTLELGDSALYLCASSFASTRETQYFGPGTRLLVL.

This clonotype was detected a few times. For the CDR3, the DNA is TGCGCCAGCAGCCAACGGTGGACAGGGGTTACTGAGCAGTTCTTC. This translates into CASSQRWTGVTEQFF. This rearrangement joins TRBV4-1 to TRBJ2-1, with TRBD1 identical over 9 bases. This CDR3 comprises 15 residues. The trim removed 2 bases at V and 9 bases at J, leaving 8 bases unmatched. Germline V lookup: CDR1 MGHRA, CDR2 YSYEKL.